The next 23 T cell receptor beta chains were all read from a single sample in a study of shared clonotypes between healthy human individuals. Sequencing was performed with immunoSEQ multiplex PCR; in TCRdb, only in-frame clones are kept and a portion is missing. This sample has about 1 million clones; more than 65% occur once, and the top ten carry 1.5%. The sample consisted of memory CD4+ T cells sorted from blood. Documented subset: CD45RA-negative fraction. These receptors all come from a man aged 18 to 30 in good health.

This clone was found a few times. The J gene is TRBJ2-3, the V gene TRBV11-2, with TRBD2 matching over 11 bases. Germline V gives CDR1 SGHAT, CDR2 FQNNGV. Trimming removed 5 bases from V and 4 bases from J; junction bases left unmatched: 8. The CDR3 consists of 16 residues. This CDR3 is CASSPRLAGWADTQYF. CDR3 sequence (DNA): TGTGCCAGCAGCCCACGACTAGCGGGATGGGCAGATACGCAGTATTTT.

This clone was counted at least ten times. This sample also contains other DNA sequences that code for the same CDR3. CDR3 loop: CASSYRDSGNTIYF. The CDR3 DNA reads as TGTGCCAGCAGTTACAGGGACTCTGGAAACACCATATATTTT. The chain joins TRBV5-8 to TRBJ1-3, with TRBD1 as a possible D gene (6 bases). Germline V gene lookup returns CDR1 SGHTS and CDR2 YDEGEE. The CDR3 totals 14 residues. The V and J ends lost 5 bases and 0 bases respectively, with 9 bases between them. Variable domain in full (rest from reference TRBV5-8 and TRBJ1-3): EAGVTQSPTHLIKTRGQQATLRCSPISGHTSVYWYQQALGLGLQFLLWYDEGEERNRGNFPPRFSGRQFPNYSSELNVNALELEDSALYLCASSYRDSGNTIYFGEGSWLTVV.

This clone was counted a few times. This chain uses TRBV28 with TRBJ1-2; a weak D match, TRBD1 (5 bases). Germline V gene data show CDR1 as MDHEN and CDR2 as SYDVKM. The V and J ends lost 6 bases and 5 bases respectively, with 16 bases between them. This CDR3 has 14 amino acids. The CDR3 DNA reads TGTGCCAGCAGCTCCCCAAATCAGGGTTATGGCTACACCTTC. This gives the protein CASSSPNQGYGYTF.

This clone occurred once. The V call is TRBV7-2, the J call TRBJ1-5, with D tentatively TRBD1 (6 bases). The CDR3 is made up of 15 amino acids. V lost 1 base and J 5 bases, leaving 12 bases between the germline ends. The V gene's germline CDR1 is SGHTA and CDR2 FQGNSA. The CDR3 DNA reads TGTGCCAGCAGCTTAGACGGGACACCTTATCAGCCCCAGCATTTT. It translates to CASSLDGTPYQPQHF. Drawing the rest from reference TRBV7-2 and TRBJ1-5, the complete variable domain is GAGVSQSPSNKVTEKGKDVELRCDPISGHTALYWYRQSLGQGLEFLIYFQGNSAPDKSGLPSDRFSAERTGGSVSTLTIQRTQQEDSAVYLCASSLDGTPYQPQHFGDGTRLSIL.

The chain couples TRBV9 to TRBJ1-3; tentative D call: TRBD1 (5 bases). V shed 4 bases and J shed 0 bases, with 17 bases lying between them. Per the germline V gene, CDR1 is SGDLS and CDR2 is YYNGEE. This CDR3 contains 17 residues. This CDR3 reads CASSLNWGGSSGNTIYF. CDR3 bases: TGTGCCAGCAGCCTCAATTGGGGGGGTAGCTCTGGAAACACCATATATTTT.

Comments on this clone: The same CDR3 is also encoded by other DNA sequences in this sample. The chain links TRBV29-1 to TRBJ2-3, with 8 bases aligning to TRBD1. In germline, CDR1 is SQVTM, CDR2 ANQGSEA. This CDR3 is built from 13 residues. V trimming: 6 bases; J trimming: 1 base; junction bases outside the gene matches: 3. CDR3 in DNA: TGCAGCGTCGACAGGGGTGGCACAGATACGCAGTATTTT. Protein product: CSVDRGGTDTQYF.

The chain uses TRBV5-4 and TRBJ2-5; either TRBD1 or TRBD2 may fit D (5 bases each). The CDR3 covers 14 residues. The germline V gene encodes CDR1 SGHNT and CDR2 YYREEE (reference sequence). The germline V and J ends were trimmed by 5 bases and 3 bases, with 14 bases remaining between them. CDR3 nucleotide sequence: TGTGCCAGCAGTTCCGGGACGATAAAAGAGACCCAGTACTTC. Its protein product is CASSSGTIKETQYF.

The chain joins TRBV5-1 to TRBJ2-5; TRBD2 aligns across 11 bases. The germline gives CDR1 SGHRS, CDR2 YFSETQ. With V trimmed by 7 bases and J by 3 bases, 8 bases remained unmatched. CDR3 size: 15 residues. CDR3 DNA: TGCGCCAGCGTCTCCGGGACTAGCGGAAAAGAGACCCAGTACTTC. Residues: CASVSGTSGKETQYF. The full variable domain, rest sourced from reference TRBV5-1 and TRBJ2-5, is KAGVTQTPRYLIKTRGQQVTLSCSPISGHRSVSWYQQTPGQGLQFLFEYFSETQRNKGNFPGRFSGRQFSNSRSEMNVSTLELGDSALYLCASVSGTSGKETQYFGPGTRLLVL.

The rearrangement uses TRBV10-3 and TRBJ2-7, with a possible D match to TRBD1 (5 bases). This CDR3 contains 11 residues. Germline CDR1 is ENHRY and CDR2 is SYGVKD. V lost 6 bases, J lost 4 bases, and 7 bases lay in between. The CDR3 DNA reads TGTGCCATCAGACAGGAGTACGAGCAGTACTTC. Translation gives CAIRQEYEQYF.

The chain carries TRBV30 and TRBJ1-6; D might be TRBD1 (5 bases). This CDR3 has 16 residues. Germline values: CDR1 GTSNPN, CDR2 SVGIG (reference sequence). V shed 4 bases and J shed 0 bases, with 13 bases lying between them. The CDR3 bases are TGTGCCTGGAACACCGGGACTCTCTCCTATAATTCACCCCTCCACTTT. It encodes CAWNTGTLSYNSPLHF.

For this clone: Other DNA sequences in this sample translate to the same CDR3. The chain links TRBV5-1 to TRBJ2-2, with 10 nucleotides matching TRBD1. V dropped 2 bases and J dropped 4; count of bases not matched to a gene: 2. The length of the CDR3 is 15 residues. CDR1 is SGHRS and CDR2 is YFSETQ in the germline V gene. CDR3 nucleotide sequence: TGCGCCAGCAGCTTCGGGACAGGGGCCACCGGGGAGCTGTTTTTT. It translates to CASSFGTGATGELFF.

To note about this clone: The same CDR3 also results from other DNA sequences found in this sample. The genes are TRBV6-5 and TRBJ2-7; 9 bases are shared with TRBD2. Trimming at V came to 4 bases and at J to 3 bases, leaving 4 bases not matched to a gene. CDR3 length equals 14 residues. Germline CDR1 reads MNHEY; CDR2 reads SVGAGI. Here the CDR3 reads CASSSTSGSYEQYF. The CDR3 DNA follows: TGTGCCAGCAGTTCGACTAGCGGAAGCTACGAGCAGTACTTC.

The chain combines TRBV19 with TRBJ1-4; TRBD1 is a possible D gene (6 bases). CDR1 and CDR2 (germline): LNHDA, SQIVND (reference sequence). Trimming took 10 bases from V and 7 from J, leaving 16 bases between them. The CDR3 contains 13 residues. DNA for the CDR3: TGTGCCACCTGGGGGGGGGCAGGTGAAAAACTGTTTTTT. Protein sequence: CATWGGAGEKLFF. Complete variable domain (other parts from reference TRBV19 and TRBJ1-4): DGGITQSPKYLFRKEGQNVTLSCEQNLNHDAMYWYRQDPGQGLRLIYYSQIVNDFQKGDIAEGYSVSREKKESFPLTVTSAQKNPTAFYLCATWGGAGEKLFFGSGTQLSVL.

Points on this clone: A much bigger clone sits one base away, suggesting this may be a read error. The chain carries TRBV5-6 and TRBJ1-5; no firm D call. The V and J ends lost 2 bases and 4 bases respectively, with 4 bases between them. The CDR3 covers 12 residues. CDR1 is SGHDT and CDR2 is YYEEEE in the germline V gene. This CDR3 is CASSFGNQPQHF. As DNA, the CDR3 is TGTGCCAGCAGCTTTGGGAATCAGCCCCAGCATTTT.

The sample holds a few counts of this clone. This sequence joins TRBV28 and TRBJ1-1, with 7 bases matching TRBD1. CDR3 length: 15 residues. V shed 2 bases, J shed 8 bases, and the junction held 11 bases outside the gene matches. CDR1 and CDR2 from the germline V gene are MDHEN and SYDVKM. For the CDR3, the DNA is TGTGCCAGCAGTTTAACGGGACAGAGACCACTAGAAGCTTTCTTT. Residues: CASSLTGQRPLEAFF.

This chain uses TRBV10-2 with TRBJ2-5, with D perhaps TRBD1 (6 bases). Germline V gene data show CDR1 as WSHSY and CDR2 as SAAADI. Deletions cut 6 bases from V and 0 bases from J, with 11 bases between. This CDR3 spans 14 amino acids. The DNA of the CDR3 is TGCGCCAGCAGCCCTGGACAGCACCAAGAGACCCAGTACTTC. Translating gives CASSPGQHQETQYF.

This clone was detected only a few times. The chain joins TRBV2 to TRBJ1-1; D is uncertain. The CDR3 is 12 residues long. Germline CDR1 SNHLY, CDR2 FYNNEI. The V end was cut by 7 bases, the J end by 8 bases, with 14 bases between. The CDR3: CASTKEVGEAFF. CDR3 coding DNA: TGTGCCAGCACCAAGGAGGTTGGAGAAGCTTTCTTT. Full variable domain (outside the CDR3, taken from reference TRBV2 and TRBJ1-1): EPEVTQTPSHQVTQMGQEVILRCVPISNHLYFYWYRQILGQKVEFLVSFYNNEISEKSEIFDDQFSVERPDGSNFTLKIRSTKLEDSAMYFCASTKEVGEAFFGQGTRLTVV.

The rearrangement links TRBV5-6 to TRBJ2-5, with D hard to call. Deletions cut 0 bases from V and 1 base from J, with 7 bases between. CDR3 length: 14 residues. From germline, CDR1 is SGHDT and CDR2 YYEEEE. The CDR3 loop is CASSLEALQETQYF. DNA of the CDR3: TGTGCCAGCAGCTTGGAGGCCCTCCAAGAGACCCAGTACTTC.

The chain joins TRBV19 to TRBJ2-2; no clear D gene. Germline V lookup: CDR1 LNHDA, CDR2 SQIVND (reference sequence). The CDR3 runs 15 residues. Trimming stripped 6 bases from V and 0 bases from J, with 11 bases between. CDR3 nucleotides: TGTGCCAGTAGCGAAGGACCCACGAACACCGGGGAGCTGTTTTTT. Translating gives CASSEGPTNTGELFF.

CDR3 region: CASKYPGSANYGYTF. CDR3 coding DNA: TGTGCCAGCAAGTATCCCGGCTCAGCTAACTATGGCTACACCTTC. The chain is built from TRBV28 and TRBJ1-2; D call uncertain. This CDR3 spans 15 amino acids. The V and J ends lost 7 bases and 0 bases respectively, with 15 bases between them. Germline V gene data show CDR1 as MDHEN and CDR2 as SYDVKM.

This clone appeared a single time. The V gene is TRBV5-1, the J gene TRBJ2-7, with 9 bases lining up with TRBD1. This CDR3 comprises 16 residues. Trimming removed 4 bases from V and 0 bases from J; junction bases left unmatched: 8. Germline CDR1 is SGHRS and CDR2 is YFSETQ. The CDR3 reads CASSLRTGASSYEQYF. Here the CDR3 DNA reads TGCGCCAGCAGCCTCAGGACAGGGGCGAGCTCCTACGAGCAGTACTTC. Looking up the rest from reference TRBV5-1 and TRBJ2-7 gives the full variable domain: KAGVTQTPRYLIKTRGQQVTLSCSPISGHRSVSWYQQTPGQGLQFLFEYFSETQRNKGNFPGRFSGRQFSNSRSEMNVSTLELGDSALYLCASSLRTGASSYEQYFGPGTRLTVT.

With regard to this clone: Compared with germline, one end of the junction differs, possibly owing to a read error. V is TRBV5-1 and J is TRBJ1-2, with D perhaps TRBD1 (5 bases). Germline assignment: CDR1 SGHRS and CDR2 YFSETQ. The CDR3 consists of 13 residues. In nucleotides, the CDR3 is TGCGCCAGCACCTTGATGGGGGACTATGGCTACACCTTC. As protein: CASTLMGDYGYTF.

The chain links TRBV2 to TRBJ1-2; the match to TRBD1 covers 10 bases. CDR3 size: 14 residues. Germline V CDR1 and CDR2: SNHLY, FYNNEI. Trimming removed 3 bases from V and 2 bases from J; junction bases left unmatched: 0. CDR3 in DNA: TGTGCCAGCAGTGAGGACAGGGGGAACTATGGCTACACCTTC. Protein: CASSEDRGNYGYTF.